This paragraph covers one T cell receptor beta chain sequence. The data derive from a study of PD-1 and CTLA-4 blockade in melanoma. Data came from immunoSEQ multiplex PCR; TCRdb stores just in-frame clones and leaves some out. There are 32,000 or so clones in the sample; around 90% occur only once, and around 8.5% lies in the top ten. The V gene's germline CDR1 is SGHVS and CDR2 FQNEAQ. The CDR3 has 15 residues. The V end lost 4 bases, the J end lost 0 bases, and 10 bases lay between the germline ends. This receptor was taken from a human donor with melanoma. This chain joins TRBV7-8 and TRBJ2-1, with D possibly matching TRBD2 (5 bases). The sample was CD8+ T cells from peripheral blood, taken before anti-PD-1 treatment. The CDR3 region is CASSSSRDSYNEQFF. As DNA, the CDR3 is TGTGCCAGCAGCTCTTCCCGGGACTCCTACAATGAGCAGTTCTTC.